This TCR beta chain comes out of a study of circulating CD8 cells and anti-PD-1 response in melanoma. Looking at the study overall: Patients received intravenous nivolumab, 3 mg/kg, every 2 weeks. Whole-study findings and limits: Some patients were treatment-naive; others were previously treated. Published repertoire comparisons used only baseline and M1 samples.

Using approximately 14 ng of total RNA, TCR libraries were made with the QIAseq Immune Repertoire TCR panel. TCRdb reprocessed the reads with MiXCR, giving one entry per CDR3 protein. The table shows roughly 1,600 distinct CDR3 sequences, with approximately 8.5% occurring only once. From live CD3+CD8+TCRalphabeta+ cells, four PD-1 and/or TIGIT subsets were sorted. This clonotype is classed as large. What it binds is unknown. The starting material was CD8+ T cells from PBMCs, obtained at baseline or after one month of anti-PD-1 therapy (not recorded which). The source of this sequence is a human donor with melanoma.

Here the CDR3 DNA reads TGTGCCAGTATTCCGCTGGGGGGGGCGGCCAACACTGAAGCTTTCTTT. Its translation is CASIPLGGAANTEAFF. The rearrangement uses TRBV19 and TRBJ1-1; weak D call: TRBD1 (6 bases). The V gene lost 7 bases and the J gene lost 2 bases, with 20 bases spanning the gap. The CDR3 runs to 16 residues. From germline, CDR1 is LNHDA and CDR2 SQIVND (reference sequence). Supplemented by reference TRBV19 and TRBJ1-1, the full variable domain reads DGGITQSPKYLFRKEGQNVTLSCEQNLNHDAMYWYRQDPGQGLRLIYYSQIVNDFQKGDIAEGYSVSREKKESFPLTVTSAQKNPTAFYLCASIPLGGAANTEAFFGQGTRLTVV.